This entry concerns a single T cell receptor (beta chain). Gene names denote mouse genes. The sequence runs out 1 residue before the end of the CDR3; the remainder is reconstructed from the germline J gene. Germline values: CDR1 NNHDY, CDR2 SYVADS. This CDR3 comprises 13 residues. V was trimmed by 2 bases and J by 0 bases, leaving 6 bases between them. The method was immunoSEQ multiplex PCR; TCRdb's version includes in-frame clones alone and lacks a portion of them. The data contain more than 2,500 clones, around 50% of them singletons. The sample comes from a study of tissue T cells after allogeneic stem cell transplantation. Time point in this sample: mouse harvest day 14 after allogeneic transplant. Mouse grafts combined 10^7 T-cell-depleted bone marrow cells with 10^6 splenic CD5+ T cells. Mice had MHC-mismatched B6 into BALB/c GVHD, sampled day 7 or 14.

This chain links TRBV13-3 with TRBJ2-7; D call uncertain. The sample comprised lymph node tissue. This TCR derives from a female BALB/c mouse given C57BL/6 T cells with graft-versus-host disease after an allogeneic hematopoietic cell transplant. CDR3 protein: CASSDWSSYEQYF. CDR3 DNA, as far as it was read: TGTGCCAGCAGTGACTGGAGCTCCTATGAACAGTAC.